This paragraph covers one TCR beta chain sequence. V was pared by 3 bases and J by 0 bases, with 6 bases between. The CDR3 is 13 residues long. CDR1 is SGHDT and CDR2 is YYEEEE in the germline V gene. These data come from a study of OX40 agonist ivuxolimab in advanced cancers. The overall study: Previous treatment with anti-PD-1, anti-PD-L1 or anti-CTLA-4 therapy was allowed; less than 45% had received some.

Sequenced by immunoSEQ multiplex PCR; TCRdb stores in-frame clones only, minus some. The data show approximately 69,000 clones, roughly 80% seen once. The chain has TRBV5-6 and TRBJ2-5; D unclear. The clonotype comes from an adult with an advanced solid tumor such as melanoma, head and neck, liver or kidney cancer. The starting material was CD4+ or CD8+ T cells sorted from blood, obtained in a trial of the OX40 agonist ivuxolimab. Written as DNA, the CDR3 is TGTGCCAGCAGCTGGGCAGACCAAGAGACCCAGTACTTC. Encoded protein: CASSWADQETQYF.